The 6 T cell receptor beta chains below come from one sample, sequenced in a study of T cells after yellow fever vaccination. TCRdb reprocessed the 5' RACE reads with MiXCR, giving one entry per CDR3 protein. The sample has some 550,000 distinct CDR3 sequences; roughly a fifth are singletons. The sample consisted of PBMCs, taken 15 days after the yellow fever booster vaccination. The source of these receptors is a young man who received the YFV17D yellow fever vaccine.

This sequence joins TRBV18 and TRBJ2-2; perhaps TRBD2 as D (5 bases). This CDR3 contains 15 residues. The germline gives CDR1 KGHSH, CDR2 LQKENI. V was clipped by 3 bases and J by 6 bases, with 14 bases between them. This CDR3 reads CASSPYAGAPGELFF. The CDR3 region has the DNA TGTGCCAGCTCACCCTACGCGGGTGCCCCCGGGGAGCTGTTTTTT.

This clonotype was found many times. This sequence joins TRBV12-3 or TRBV12-4 and TRBJ2-1; 7 bases fit TRBD2. Germline trimming cut 3 bases from V and 4 bases from J; bases unmatched to any gene: 6. The CDR3 loop spans 15 amino acids. The CDR3: CASSLSRGIYNEQFF. The DNA for the CDR3 is TGTGCCAGCAGTTTGTCGCGGGGGATTTACAATGAGCAGTTCTTC.

The rearrangement uses TRBV29-1 and TRBJ2-7; TRBD1 agrees at 9 bases. The CDR3 consists of 12 residues. The germline V gene has CDR1 SQVTM and CDR2 ANQGSEA. With 7 bases clipped from V and 5 bases from J, the junction kept 6 bases outside the gene matches. The CDR3 here is CSADGTGNEQYF. CDR3 bases: TGCAGCGCAGACGGGACAGGGAACGAGCAGTACTTC.

The rearrangement uses TRBV3-1 and TRBJ2-5, with D maybe TRBD2 (6 bases). Looked up from germline, CDR1 is LGHDT and CDR2 is YNNKEL (reference sequence). Trimming took off 1 base at V and 4 bases at J, with 10 bases between the two ends. This CDR3 has 14 residues. The chain's CDR3 is CASSQGPGGETQYF. CDR3 nucleotide sequence: TGTGCCAGCAGCCAAGGGCCCGGGGGAGAGACCCAGTACTTC.

The chain combines TRBV27 with TRBJ2-7; either TRBD1 or TRBD2 may supply D (5 bases each). This CDR3 has 16 residues. V gave up 6 bases and J gave up 0 bases, with 18 bases separating them. Germline-derived CDR1 and CDR2 are MNHEY and SMNVEV (reference sequence). The CDR3 protein is CASSPIRGSFSYEQYF. The CDR3 region has the DNA TGTGCCAGCAGCCCCATACGGGGCAGCTTCTCCTACGAGCAGTACTTC.

The chain links TRBV11-1 to TRBJ2-6; 9 positions agree with TRBD1. Germline V gives CDR1 SGHAT, CDR2 FQDESV (reference sequence). The CDR3 has 19 amino acids. Trimming removed 1 base from V and 0 bases from J; junction bases left unmatched: 7. CDR3 loop: CASSLELGQGFSGANVLTF. CDR3 coding DNA: TGTGCCAGCAGCTTAGAACTGGGACAGGGTTTCTCTGGGGCCAACGTCCTGACTTTC.